A selection of T cell receptor beta chains follows, all from one sample in a study of human T cells and chemical hapten exposure. TCRdb re-called the RACE reads with MiXCR, one entry per CDR3 protein. The sample has 300,000 to 450,000 distinct CDR3 sequences; approximately 5.1% are singletons. This specimen consisted of whole blood, obtained in connection with sensitization to the hapten diphenylcyclopropenone (DPC). The receptors derive from a woman between 50 and 59 years old with alopecia areata. Some clones in this sample may be carry-over from other donors' samples. The CDR3 runs from the conserved cysteine through the conserved F or W. The order of the fields is clone size, D gene, V gene, J gene, CDR3 DNA, CDR3 protein. A D gene is named only where the DNA matches it firmly. The size entry is marked missing in some rows and otherwise reads once, few, many or a size class.

clone size: many
D gene: -
V gene: TRBV20-1
J gene: TRBJ2-4
CDR3 DNA: TGCAGTGTTAAGTCTCTGGCCAAAAACATTCAGTACTTC
CDR3 protein: CSVKSLAKNIQYF

clone size: many
D gene: TRBD1
V gene: TRBV7-2
J gene: TRBJ2-3
CDR3 DNA: TGTGCCAGCAGCTTAGTGGCCACGGGACAGAGCACAGATACGCAGTATTTT
CDR3 protein: CASSLVATGQSTDTQYF

clone size: -
D gene: TRBD1
V gene: TRBV12-3/TRBV12-4
J gene: TRBJ2-5
CDR3 DNA: TGTGCCAGCAGTTTACAGGGCAGGGGGTACGAGACCCAGTACTTC
CDR3 protein: CASSLQGRGYETQYF

clone size: many
D gene: -
V gene: TRBV6-6
J gene: TRBJ2-2
CDR3 DNA: TGTGCCAGCAGTTTAACGGGGGCCACCGGGGAGCTGTTTTTT
CDR3 protein: CASSLTGATGELFF

clone size: few
D gene: -
V gene: TRBV2
J gene: TRBJ2-5
CDR3 DNA: TGTGCCAGCAGTCAAGCCAGGTCCGAAGAGACCCAGTACTTC
CDR3 protein: CASSQARSEETQYF

clone size: many
D gene: TRBD1
V gene: TRBV3-1
J gene: TRBJ1-6
CDR3 DNA: TGTGCCAGCAGCCGCCGGGACAGATCATCACCCCTCCACTTT
CDR3 protein: CASSRRDRSSPLHF

clone size: -
D gene: -
V gene: TRBV5-1
J gene: TRBJ2-1
CDR3 DNA: TGCGCCAGCAGCCAGGAGGAGGGTCGGAATGAGCAGTTCTTC
CDR3 protein: CASSQEEGRNEQFF

clone size: -
D gene: TRBD1
V gene: TRBV29-1
J gene: TRBJ2-3
CDR3 DNA: TGCAGCGTTGAGGGACAGTCCAGTTGGCAGTATTTT
CDR3 protein: CSVEGQSSWQYF

clone size: many
D gene: TRBD2
V gene: TRBV5-1
J gene: TRBJ2-5
CDR3 DNA: TGCGCCAGCAGTTCCAGCGGGGGGGCCCAAGAGACCCAGTACTTC
CDR3 protein: CASSSSGGAQETQYF

clone size: -
D gene: TRBD1
V gene: TRBV27
J gene: TRBJ1-5
CDR3 DNA: TGTGCCAGCAGTTTGGGACAGGGGTTGGGTCAGCCCCAGCATTTT
CDR3 protein: CASSLGQGLGQPQHF

clone size: few
D gene: -
V gene: TRBV20-1
J gene: TRBJ1-5
CDR3 DNA: TGCAGTGCTAGAGATCCCGGGGGCAGCAATCAGCCCCAGCATTTT
CDR3 protein: CSARDPGGSNQPQHF

clone size: many
D gene: -
V gene: TRBV28
J gene: TRBJ2-3
CDR3 DNA: TGTGCCAGCAGTTCCCCCGCAGGAACAGATACGCAGTATTTT
CDR3 protein: CASSSPAGTDTQYF

clone size: many
D gene: -
V gene: TRBV6-5
J gene: TRBJ2-3
CDR3 DNA: TGTGCCAGCAGTCCCTGGGCTACAGGCACAGATACGCAGTATTTT
CDR3 protein: CASSPWATGTDTQYF

clone size: many
D gene: -
V gene: TRBV5-1
J gene: TRBJ2-3
CDR3 DNA: TGCGCCAGCAGCTTGCTGGATTCAGATACGCAGTATTTT
CDR3 protein: CASSLLDSDTQYF

clone size: many
D gene: -
V gene: TRBV20-1
J gene: TRBJ2-3
CDR3 DNA: TGCAGTGCTAGAGCTTCCGGGAGCAAGGAGACGCAGTATTTT
CDR3 protein: CSARASGSKETQYF

clone size: many
D gene: -
V gene: TRBV21-1
J gene: TRBJ1-5
CDR3 DNA: TGTGCCAGCAGCAATGGGCACCAGAATCAGCCCCAGCATTTT
CDR3 protein: CASSNGHQNQPQHF

clone size: many
D gene: TRBD2
V gene: TRBV10-1
J gene: TRBJ2-2
CDR3 DNA: TGCGCCAGCAGTGAGCGCCCTAGCGGGAGGGCCCCTGCCGGGGAGCTGTTTTTT
CDR3 protein: CASSERPSGRAPAGELFF

clone size: many
D gene: -
V gene: TRBV28
J gene: TRBJ2-7
CDR3 DNA: TGTGCCAGCAGTTTATTGAGCGGCTACGAGCAGTACTTC
CDR3 protein: CASSLLSGYEQYF

clone size: few
D gene: -
V gene: TRBV2
J gene: TRBJ1-2
CDR3 DNA: TGTGCCAGCAGTGAGGCGCTAGGGGGGGATTATGGCTACACCTTC
CDR3 protein: CASSEALGGDYGYTF

clone size: -
D gene: -
V gene: TRBV7-3
J gene: TRBJ2-2
CDR3 DNA: TGTGCCAGCAGCCGCGACAGGCAGATGAACACCGGGGAGCTGTTTTTT
CDR3 protein: CASSRDRQMNTGELFF

clone size: -
D gene: -
V gene: TRBV7-2
J gene: TRBJ2-3
CDR3 DNA: TGTGCCAGCAGCTTAGCTCCCACTAGGGGGTTGGATACGCAGTATTTT
CDR3 protein: CASSLAPTRGLDTQYF

clone size: -
D gene: -
V gene: TRBV6-6
J gene: TRBJ2-3
CDR3 DNA: TGTGCCAGCAGTTACCGGACAGTCTTAGGCGCAGATACGCAGTATTTT
CDR3 protein: CASSYRTVLGADTQYF

clone size: -
D gene: -
V gene: TRBV12-3/TRBV12-4
J gene: TRBJ1-5
CDR3 DNA: TGTGCCAGCAGTTTCCGTGAGCCCGGTGGAAATCAGCCCCAGCATTTT
CDR3 protein: CASSFREPGGNQPQHF

clone size: -
D gene: TRBD1
V gene: TRBV27
J gene: TRBJ2-4
CDR3 DNA: TGTGCCTCCGGACCCTCTCACAGGGGGTTTACGGACATTCAGTACTTC
CDR3 protein: CASGPSHRGFTDIQYF

clone size: many
D gene: -
V gene: TRBV20-1
J gene: TRBJ1-5
CDR3 DNA: TGCAGTGCTAGAGATTTGCGGGGTTTTTCTCAGCCCCAGCATTTT
CDR3 protein: CSARDLRGFSQPQHF

clone size: many
D gene: -
V gene: TRBV3-1
J gene: TRBJ2-2
CDR3 DNA: TGTGCCAGCAGCCCCATGGCGCTAGCGCAAGTCACCGGGGAGCTGTTTTTT
CDR3 protein: CASSPMALAQVTGELFF

clone size: many
D gene: -
V gene: TRBV6-6
J gene: TRBJ2-1
CDR3 DNA: TGTGCCAGCAGCCGCTCCACAGGAGATGAGTTCTTC
CDR3 protein: CASSRSTGDEFF

clone size: many
D gene: -
V gene: TRBV10-3
J gene: TRBJ2-1
CDR3 DNA: TGTGCCATCAGTGAGTCGAGAGAGCAGTTCTTC
CDR3 protein: CAISESREQFF

clone size: -
D gene: TRBD1
V gene: TRBV25-1
J gene: TRBJ1-2
CDR3 DNA: TGTGCCAGCACCCTGACAGGGTCGAACTATGGCTACACCTTC
CDR3 protein: CASTLTGSNYGYTF

clone size: many
D gene: -
V gene: TRBV6-2/TRBV6-3
J gene: TRBJ2-6
CDR3 DNA: TGTGCCAGCAGTTACTGGAGGGGCTCTGGGGCCAACGTCCTGACTTTC
CDR3 protein: CASSYWRGSGANVLTF

clone size: few
D gene: -
V gene: TRBV19
J gene: TRBJ1-5
CDR3 DNA: TGTGCCAGTACCCCGCCCGGCTATCAGCCCCAGCATTTT
CDR3 protein: CASTPPGYQPQHF

clone size: many
D gene: -
V gene: TRBV29-1
J gene: TRBJ1-3
CDR3 DNA: TGCAGCGTTGAGGACTGGGGCAAAAGAAACACCATATATTTT
CDR3 protein: CSVEDWGKRNTIYF

clone size: few
D gene: TRBD1
V gene: TRBV11-2
J gene: TRBJ2-2
CDR3 DNA: TGTGCCAGCAGCTCGCGACAGGGGTCAAACACCGGGGAGCTGTTTTTT
CDR3 protein: CASSSRQGSNTGELFF

clone size: few
D gene: -
V gene: TRBV5-5
J gene: TRBJ2-7
CDR3 DNA: TGTGCCAGCAGCTTGGGGACTCTCTACTACGAGCAGTACTTC
CDR3 protein: CASSLGTLYYEQYF

clone size: few
D gene: TRBD2
V gene: TRBV29-1
J gene: TRBJ2-3
CDR3 DNA: TGCAGCGTTGCCGCTAGCGGGGGGAACACAGATACGCAGTATTTT
CDR3 protein: CSVAASGGNTDTQYF

clone size: few
D gene: TRBD2
V gene: TRBV5-1
J gene: TRBJ2-5
CDR3 DNA: TGCGCCAGCAAGACGGCGGGGGGGACGGAGACCCAGTACTTC
CDR3 protein: CASKTAGGTETQYF

clone size: many
D gene: -
V gene: TRBV12-3/TRBV12-4
J gene: TRBJ2-1
CDR3 DNA: TGTGCCAGCAGTCCCGAAGGCGAGCAGTTCTTC
CDR3 protein: CASSPEGEQFF

clone size: many
D gene: -
V gene: TRBV29-1
J gene: TRBJ2-3
CDR3 DNA: TGCAGCGTTGCAGGGGCAGATACGCAGTATTTT
CDR3 protein: CSVAGADTQYF

clone size: few
D gene: -
V gene: TRBV2
J gene: TRBJ1-5
CDR3 DNA: TGTGCCAGCAGTGAACTAGGGCGCATTTGGCATAGCAATCAGCCCCAGCATTTT
CDR3 protein: CASSELGRIWHSNQPQHF

clone size: many
D gene: TRBD1
V gene: TRBV11-3
J gene: TRBJ2-7
CDR3 DNA: TGTGCCAGCAGCCCGTCGACAGGGACGCAGTACGAGCAGTACTTC
CDR3 protein: CASSPSTGTQYEQYF

clone size: -
D gene: -
V gene: TRBV6-2/TRBV6-3
J gene: TRBJ1-5
CDR3 DNA: TGTGCCATCGAACCGGCAGGTAGGGAGCAGCCCCAGCATTTT
CDR3 protein: CAIEPAGREQPQHF

clone size: few
D gene: -
V gene: TRBV28
J gene: TRBJ2-1
CDR3 DNA: TGTGCCAGCAGTTTACAACAGGGAGGGAATGAGCAGTTCTTC
CDR3 protein: CASSLQQGGNEQFF

clone size: few
D gene: -
V gene: TRBV20-1
J gene: TRBJ1-1
CDR3 DNA: TGCAGTGCTGACCGGGCCAATTCTGAAGCTTTCTTT
CDR3 protein: CSADRANSEAFF

clone size: few
D gene: TRBD1
V gene: TRBV5-1
J gene: TRBJ1-5
CDR3 DNA: TGCGCCAGCAGCTTGGGAGGGACAGGGGATCAGCCCCAGCATTTT
CDR3 protein: CASSLGGTGDQPQHF

clone size: many
D gene: -
V gene: TRBV27
J gene: TRBJ2-7
CDR3 DNA: TGTGCCAGCGGGGGATACTACGAGCAGTACTTC
CDR3 protein: CASGGYYEQYF

clone size: many
D gene: -
V gene: TRBV4-1
J gene: TRBJ2-7
CDR3 DNA: TGCGCCAGCAGCCAAGTTCCCGTGGGAAGGGACGAGCAGTACTTC
CDR3 protein: CASSQVPVGRDEQYF

clone size: many
D gene: -
V gene: TRBV27
J gene: TRBJ2-7
CDR3 DNA: TGTGCCAGCAGTTCCGAACAGGGCGCCGAGCAGTACTTC
CDR3 protein: CASSSEQGAEQYF

clone size: few
D gene: -
V gene: TRBV5-6
J gene: TRBJ2-1
CDR3 DNA: TGTGCCAGCAGCCCCTACTGGGGTAGCTCCTACAATGAGCAGTTCTTC
CDR3 protein: CASSPYWGSSYNEQFF

clone size: many
D gene: TRBD1
V gene: TRBV28
J gene: TRBJ1-5
CDR3 DNA: TGTGCCATCGAGACAGGGGGCTTTGGGAGCAATCAGCCCCAGCATTTT
CDR3 protein: CAIETGGFGSNQPQHF

clone size: -
D gene: -
V gene: TRBV29-1
J gene: TRBJ1-2
CDR3 DNA: TGCAGCGTTCGCGGCCAAAACTATGGCTACACCTTC
CDR3 protein: CSVRGQNYGYTF

clone size: -
D gene: -
V gene: TRBV19
J gene: TRBJ2-7
CDR3 DNA: TGTGCCAGTAGTATAGATATCCGGGTCCAAGCGGGGCAGTACTTC
CDR3 protein: CASSIDIRVQAGQYF

clone size: many
D gene: -
V gene: TRBV5-1
J gene: TRBJ2-3
CDR3 DNA: TGCGCCAGCAGCTTCTCGCGGGGTCACCGAGCAGATACGCAGTATTTT
CDR3 protein: CASSFSRGHRADTQYF

clone size: many
D gene: -
V gene: TRBV28
J gene: TRBJ1-6
CDR3 DNA: TGTGCCAGCAGGGGAGTGCTAAATTCACCCCTCCACTTT
CDR3 protein: CASRGVLNSPLHF

clone size: many
D gene: TRBD2
V gene: TRBV5-1
J gene: TRBJ2-2
CDR3 DNA: TGCGCCAGCAGCCCCGGACTAGCAGCCGGGGAGCTGTTTTTT
CDR3 protein: CASSPGLAAGELFF

clone size: few
D gene: TRBD2
V gene: TRBV14
J gene: TRBJ2-1
CDR3 DNA: TGTGCCAGCAGCCAAGAATCCCGGACTAGGAAAGTTGAGCAGTTCTTC
CDR3 protein: CASSQESRTRKVEQFF

clone size: many
D gene: -
V gene: TRBV7-6
J gene: TRBJ2-3
CDR3 DNA: TGTGCCAGCAGCCTACCCGGCCAGGGTCAGGATACGCAGTATTTT
CDR3 protein: CASSLPGQGQDTQYF